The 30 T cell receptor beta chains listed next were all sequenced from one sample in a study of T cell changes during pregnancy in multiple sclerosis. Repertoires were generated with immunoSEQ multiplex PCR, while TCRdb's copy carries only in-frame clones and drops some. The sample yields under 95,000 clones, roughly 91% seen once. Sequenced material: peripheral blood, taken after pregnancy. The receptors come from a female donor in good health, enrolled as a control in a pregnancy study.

CDR3 nucleotide sequence: TGTGCCAGCAGCTTAAGACAGGTCCGGGGGGTCGTCGGCTACACCTTC. Encoded protein: CASSLRQVRGVVGYTF. V gene TRBV7-2 combines with J gene TRBJ1-2; tentative D call: TRBD1 (6 bases). V lost 2 bases, J lost 8 bases, and 21 bases lay in between. The germline gives CDR1 SGHTA, CDR2 FQGNSA. The CDR3 runs to 16 residues.

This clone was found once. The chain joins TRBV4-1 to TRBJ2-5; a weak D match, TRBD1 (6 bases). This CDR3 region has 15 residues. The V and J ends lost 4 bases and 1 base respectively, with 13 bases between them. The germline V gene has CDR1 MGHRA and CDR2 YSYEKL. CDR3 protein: CASSLNLGGQETQYF. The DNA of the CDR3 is TGCGCCAGCAGCCTGAACTTAGGGGGCCAAGAGACCCAGTACTTC.

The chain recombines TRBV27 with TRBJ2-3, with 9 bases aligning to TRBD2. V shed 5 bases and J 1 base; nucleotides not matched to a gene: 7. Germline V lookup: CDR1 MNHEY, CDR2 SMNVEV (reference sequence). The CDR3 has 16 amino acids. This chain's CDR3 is CASSPAAGGRTDTQYF. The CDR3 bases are TGTGCCAGCAGTCCCGCAGCGGGGGGACGCACAGATACGCAGTATTTT.

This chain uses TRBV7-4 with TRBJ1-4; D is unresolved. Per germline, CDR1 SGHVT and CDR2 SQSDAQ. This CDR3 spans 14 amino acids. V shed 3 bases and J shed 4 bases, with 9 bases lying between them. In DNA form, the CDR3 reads TGTGCCAGCAGCTTGCGGAGGAATAATGAAAAACTGTTTTTT. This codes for CASSLRRNNEKLFF.

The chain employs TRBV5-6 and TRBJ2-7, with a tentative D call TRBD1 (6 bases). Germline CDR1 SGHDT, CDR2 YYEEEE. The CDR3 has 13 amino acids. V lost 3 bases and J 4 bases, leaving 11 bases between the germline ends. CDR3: CASSSLDRYEQYF. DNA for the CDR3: TGTGCCAGCAGCTCATTGGACAGATACGAGCAGTACTTC.

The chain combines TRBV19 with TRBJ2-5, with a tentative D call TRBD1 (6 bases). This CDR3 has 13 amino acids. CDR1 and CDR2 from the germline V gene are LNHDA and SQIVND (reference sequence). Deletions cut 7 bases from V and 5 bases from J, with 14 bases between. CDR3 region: CASKPGQRETQYF. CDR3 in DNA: TGTGCCAGTAAGCCCGGACAGAGGGAGACCCAGTACTTC.

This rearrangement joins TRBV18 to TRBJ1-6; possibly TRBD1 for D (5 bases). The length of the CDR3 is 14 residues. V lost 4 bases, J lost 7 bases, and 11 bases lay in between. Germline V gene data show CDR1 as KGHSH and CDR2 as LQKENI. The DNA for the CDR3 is TGTGCCAGCTCACGGGACGGGAGAAATTCACCCCTCCACTTT. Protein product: CASSRDGRNSPLHF.

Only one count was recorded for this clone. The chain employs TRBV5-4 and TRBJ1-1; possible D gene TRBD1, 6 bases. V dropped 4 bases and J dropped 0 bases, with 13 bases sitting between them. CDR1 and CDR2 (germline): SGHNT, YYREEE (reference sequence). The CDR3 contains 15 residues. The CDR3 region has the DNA TGTGCCAGCAGCCATAGACAGGCTATGAACACTGAAGCTTTCTTT. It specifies CASSHRQAMNTEAFF.

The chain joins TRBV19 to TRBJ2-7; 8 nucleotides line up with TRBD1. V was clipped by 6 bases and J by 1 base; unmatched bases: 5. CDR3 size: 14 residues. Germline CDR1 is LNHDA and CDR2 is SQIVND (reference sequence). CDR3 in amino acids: CASSRTGLSYEQYF. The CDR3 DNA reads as TGTGCCAGTAGCCGGACAGGGCTTTCCTACGAGCAGTACTTC.

This CDR3 reads CASSGTLPDTQYF. The DNA of the CDR3 is TGCGCCAGCTCCGGGACTTTGCCAGATACGCAGTATTTT. The V and J genes are TRBV5-1 and TRBJ2-3; D might be TRBD2 (6 bases). This CDR3 spans 13 amino acids. V was pared by 7 bases and J by 4 bases, with 13 bases between. CDR1 SGHRS and CDR2 YFSETQ come from the germline V gene.

The CDR3 region has the DNA TGTGCCAGCAGCTTAAGTAGTGCCGAGCAGTACTTC. Protein: CASSLSSAEQYF. The chain is built from TRBV7-9 and TRBJ2-7; D gene unclear. Deletions cut 2 bases from V and 6 bases from J, with 8 bases between. The length of the CDR3 is 12 residues. Germline CDR1 SEHNR, CDR2 FQNEAQ (reference sequence).

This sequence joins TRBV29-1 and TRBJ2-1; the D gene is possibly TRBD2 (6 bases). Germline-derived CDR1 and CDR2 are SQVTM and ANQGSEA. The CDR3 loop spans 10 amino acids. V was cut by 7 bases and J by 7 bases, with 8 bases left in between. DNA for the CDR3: TGCAGCGCCCGGGGGAATGAGCAGTTCTTC. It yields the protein CSARGNEQFF.

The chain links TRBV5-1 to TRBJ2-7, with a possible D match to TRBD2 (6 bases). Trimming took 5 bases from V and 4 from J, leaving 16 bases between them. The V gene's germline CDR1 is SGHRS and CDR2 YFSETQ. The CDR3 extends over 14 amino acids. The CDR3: CASRTRPGRYEQYF. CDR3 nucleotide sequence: TGCGCCAGCAGGACCCGGCCAGGGAGGTACGAGCAGTACTTC.

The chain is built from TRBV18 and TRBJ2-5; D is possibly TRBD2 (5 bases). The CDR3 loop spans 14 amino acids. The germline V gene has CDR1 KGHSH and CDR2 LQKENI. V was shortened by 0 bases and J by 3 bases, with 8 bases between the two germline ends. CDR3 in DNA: TGTGCCAGCTCACCACCGTCCGGGAAAGAGACCCAGTACTTC. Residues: CASSPPSGKETQYF.

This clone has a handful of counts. This CDR3 is CASSLEQYYNSPLHF. CDR3 nucleotides: TGTGCCAGCAGCTTGGAACAGTACTATAATTCACCCCTCCACTTT. The chain couples TRBV7-6 to TRBJ1-6; no clear D gene. The CDR3 totals 15 residues. Germline loops: CDR1 SGHVS, CDR2 FNYEAQ. V lost 3 bases to trimming and J lost 3 bases, with 9 bases between them.

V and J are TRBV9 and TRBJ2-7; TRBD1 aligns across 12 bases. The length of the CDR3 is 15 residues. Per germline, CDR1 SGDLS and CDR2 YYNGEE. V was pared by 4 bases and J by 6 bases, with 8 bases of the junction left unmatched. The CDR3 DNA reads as TGTGCCAGCAGCCCCCGGGACAGGGGGCCCGTCGAGCAGTACTTC. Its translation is CASSPRDRGPVEQYF.

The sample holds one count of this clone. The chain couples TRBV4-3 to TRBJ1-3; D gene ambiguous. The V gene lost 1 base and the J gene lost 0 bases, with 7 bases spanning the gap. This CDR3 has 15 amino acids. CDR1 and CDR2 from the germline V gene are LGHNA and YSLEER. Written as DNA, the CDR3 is TGCGCCAGCAGCCAAGGGGCACGCTCTGGAAACACCATATATTTT. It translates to CASSQGARSGNTIYF.

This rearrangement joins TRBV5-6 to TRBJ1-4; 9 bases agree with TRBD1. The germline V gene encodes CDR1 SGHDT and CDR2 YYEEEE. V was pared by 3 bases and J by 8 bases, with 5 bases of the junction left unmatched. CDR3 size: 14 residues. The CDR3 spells CASSSTGGSEKLFF. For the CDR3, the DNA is TGTGCCAGCAGCTCGACAGGGGGAAGCGAAAAACTGTTTTTT.

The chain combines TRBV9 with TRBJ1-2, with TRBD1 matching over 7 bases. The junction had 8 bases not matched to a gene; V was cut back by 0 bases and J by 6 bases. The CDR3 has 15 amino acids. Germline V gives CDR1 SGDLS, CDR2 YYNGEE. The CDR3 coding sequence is TGTGCCAGCAGCGTAGCAGGCCAGGGGGGAAATGGCTACACCTTC. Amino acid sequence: CASSVAGQGGNGYTF.

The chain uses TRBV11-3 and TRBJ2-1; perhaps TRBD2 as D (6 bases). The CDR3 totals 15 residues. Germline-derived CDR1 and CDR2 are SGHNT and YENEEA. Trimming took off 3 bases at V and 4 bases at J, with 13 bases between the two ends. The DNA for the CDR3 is TGTGCCAGCAGCTTGGGGGGAAGAGCATACAATGAGCAGTTCTTC. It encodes CASSLGGRAYNEQFF.

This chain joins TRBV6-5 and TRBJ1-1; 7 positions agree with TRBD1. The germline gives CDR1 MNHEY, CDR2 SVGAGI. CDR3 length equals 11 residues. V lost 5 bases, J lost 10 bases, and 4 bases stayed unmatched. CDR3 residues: CASSTGTAAFF. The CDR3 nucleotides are TGTGCCAGCAGTACCGGGACAGCAGCTTTCTTT.

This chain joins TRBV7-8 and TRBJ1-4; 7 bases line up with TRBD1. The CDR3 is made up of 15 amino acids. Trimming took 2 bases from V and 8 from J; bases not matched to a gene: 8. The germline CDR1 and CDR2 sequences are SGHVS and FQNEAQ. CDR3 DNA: TGTGCCAGCAGCTTACAGACAGGGACTGGCGAAAAACTGTTTTTT. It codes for CASSLQTGTGEKLFF. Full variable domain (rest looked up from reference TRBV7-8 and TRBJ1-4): GAGVSQSPRYKVAKRGQDVALRCDPISGHVSLFWYQQALGQGPEFLTYFQNEAQLDKSGLPSDRFFAERPEGSVSTLKIQRTQQEDSAVYLCASSLQTGTGEKLFFGSGTQLSVL.

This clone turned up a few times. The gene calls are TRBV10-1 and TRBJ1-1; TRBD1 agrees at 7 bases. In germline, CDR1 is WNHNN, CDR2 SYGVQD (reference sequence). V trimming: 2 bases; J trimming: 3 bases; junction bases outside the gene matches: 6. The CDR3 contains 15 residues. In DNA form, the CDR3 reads TGCGCCAGCAGTGAGAAAGACAGGGTGGACACTGAAGCTTTCTTT. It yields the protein CASSEKDRVDTEAFF.

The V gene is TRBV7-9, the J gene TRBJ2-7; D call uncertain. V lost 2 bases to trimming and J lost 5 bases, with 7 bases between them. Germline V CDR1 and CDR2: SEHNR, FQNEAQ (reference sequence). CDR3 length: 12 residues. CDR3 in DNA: TGTGCCAGCAGCTTAAACCGAGACGAGCAGTACTTC. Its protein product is CASSLNRDEQYF. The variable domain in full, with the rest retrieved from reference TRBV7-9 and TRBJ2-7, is DTGVSQNPRHKITKRGQNVTFRCDPISEHNRLYWYRQTLGQGPEFLTYFQNEAQLEKSRLLSDRFSAERPKGSFSTLEIQRTEQGDSAMYLCASSLNRDEQYFGPGTRLTVT.

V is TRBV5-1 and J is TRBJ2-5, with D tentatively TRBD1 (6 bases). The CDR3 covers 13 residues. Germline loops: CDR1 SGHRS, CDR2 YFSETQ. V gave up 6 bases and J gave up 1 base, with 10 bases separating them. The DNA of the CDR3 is TGCGCCAGCACCAGGGGCTTCCAAGAGACCCAGTACTTC. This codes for CASTRGFQETQYF.

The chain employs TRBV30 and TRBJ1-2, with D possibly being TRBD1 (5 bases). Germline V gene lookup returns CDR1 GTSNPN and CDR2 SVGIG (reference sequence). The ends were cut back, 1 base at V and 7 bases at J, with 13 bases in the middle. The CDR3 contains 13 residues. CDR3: CAWSEGSHTGYTF. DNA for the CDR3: TGTGCCTGGAGTGAGGGGTCCCACACTGGCTACACCTTC.

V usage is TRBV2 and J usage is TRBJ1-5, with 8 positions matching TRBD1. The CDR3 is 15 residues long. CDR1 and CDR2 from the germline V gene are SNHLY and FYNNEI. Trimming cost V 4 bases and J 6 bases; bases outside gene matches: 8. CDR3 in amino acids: CASSVGQGASQPQHF. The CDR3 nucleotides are TGTGCCAGCAGTGTAGGGCAGGGGGCAAGTCAGCCCCAGCATTTT.

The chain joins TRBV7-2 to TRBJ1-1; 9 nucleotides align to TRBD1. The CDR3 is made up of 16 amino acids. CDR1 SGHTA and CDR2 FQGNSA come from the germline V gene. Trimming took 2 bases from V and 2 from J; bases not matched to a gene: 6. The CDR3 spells CASSLTATGGNTEAFF. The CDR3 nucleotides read TGTGCCAGCAGCTTAACGGCAACAGGGGGCAACACTGAAGCTTTCTTT.

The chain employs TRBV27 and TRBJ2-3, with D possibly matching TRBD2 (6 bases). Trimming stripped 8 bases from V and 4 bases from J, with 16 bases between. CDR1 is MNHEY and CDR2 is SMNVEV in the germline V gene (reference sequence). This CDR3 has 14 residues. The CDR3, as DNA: TGTGCCAGCGGTCCTAGCGCCGTCCCAGATACGCAGTATTTT. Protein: CASGPSAVPDTQYF.

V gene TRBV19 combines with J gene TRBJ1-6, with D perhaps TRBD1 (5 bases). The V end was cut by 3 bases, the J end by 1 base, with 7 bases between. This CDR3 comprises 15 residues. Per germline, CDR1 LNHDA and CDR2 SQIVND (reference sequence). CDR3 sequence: CASSIQGSYNSPLHF. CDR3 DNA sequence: TGTGCCAGTAGTATTCAGGGATCCTATAATTCACCCCTCCACTTT.